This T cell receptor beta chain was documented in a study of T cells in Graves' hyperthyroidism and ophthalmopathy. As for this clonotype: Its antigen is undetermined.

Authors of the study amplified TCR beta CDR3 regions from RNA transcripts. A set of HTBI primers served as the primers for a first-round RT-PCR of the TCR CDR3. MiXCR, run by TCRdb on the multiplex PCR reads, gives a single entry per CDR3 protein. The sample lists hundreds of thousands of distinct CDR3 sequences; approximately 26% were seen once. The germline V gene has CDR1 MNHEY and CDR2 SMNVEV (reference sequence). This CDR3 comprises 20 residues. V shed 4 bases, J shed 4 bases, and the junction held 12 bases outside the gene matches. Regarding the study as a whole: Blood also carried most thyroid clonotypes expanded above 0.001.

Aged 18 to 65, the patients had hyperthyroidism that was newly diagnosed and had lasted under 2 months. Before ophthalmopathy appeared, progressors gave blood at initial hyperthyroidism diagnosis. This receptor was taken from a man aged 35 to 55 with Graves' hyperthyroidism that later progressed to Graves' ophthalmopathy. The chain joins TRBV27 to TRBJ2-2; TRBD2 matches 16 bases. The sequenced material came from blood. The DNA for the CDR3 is TGTGCCAGCAGTTCCAGCCTGGGACTAGCGGGAGGGCGTAGCACCGGGGAGCTGTTTTTT. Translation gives CASSSSLGLAGGRSTGELFF.